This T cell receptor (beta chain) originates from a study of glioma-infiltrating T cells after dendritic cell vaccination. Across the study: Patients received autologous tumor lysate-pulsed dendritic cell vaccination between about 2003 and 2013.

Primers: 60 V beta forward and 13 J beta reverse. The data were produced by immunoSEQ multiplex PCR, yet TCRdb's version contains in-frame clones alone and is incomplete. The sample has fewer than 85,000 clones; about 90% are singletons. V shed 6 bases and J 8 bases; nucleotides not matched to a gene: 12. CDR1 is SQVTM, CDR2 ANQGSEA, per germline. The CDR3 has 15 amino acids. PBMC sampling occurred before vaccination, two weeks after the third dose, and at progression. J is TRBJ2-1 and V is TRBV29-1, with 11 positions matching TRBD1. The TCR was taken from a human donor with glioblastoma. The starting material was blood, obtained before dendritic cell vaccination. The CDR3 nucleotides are TGCAGCGTGGAGGTCGGACAGGGGGCTTCGGATGAGCAGTTCTTC. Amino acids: CSVEVGQGASDEQFF.